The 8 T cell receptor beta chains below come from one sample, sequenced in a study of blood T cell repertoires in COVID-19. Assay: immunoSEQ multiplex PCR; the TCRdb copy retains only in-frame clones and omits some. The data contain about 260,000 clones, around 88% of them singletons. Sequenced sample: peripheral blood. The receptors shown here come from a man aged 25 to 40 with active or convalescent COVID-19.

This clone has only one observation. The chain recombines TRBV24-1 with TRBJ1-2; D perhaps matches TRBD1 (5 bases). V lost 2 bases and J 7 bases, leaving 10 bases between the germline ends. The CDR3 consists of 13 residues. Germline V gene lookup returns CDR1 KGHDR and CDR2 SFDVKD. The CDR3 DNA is TGTGCCACCAGTGATTCTAAGACAGCTGGCTACACCTTC. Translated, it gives CATSDSKTAGYTF.

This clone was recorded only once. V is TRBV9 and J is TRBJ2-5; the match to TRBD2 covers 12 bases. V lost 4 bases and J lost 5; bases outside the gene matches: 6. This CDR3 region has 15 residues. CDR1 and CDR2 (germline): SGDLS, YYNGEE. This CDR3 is CASSRGLAGKETQYF. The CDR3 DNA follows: TGTGCCAGCAGCAGAGGACTAGCGGGAAAGGAGACCCAGTACTTC.

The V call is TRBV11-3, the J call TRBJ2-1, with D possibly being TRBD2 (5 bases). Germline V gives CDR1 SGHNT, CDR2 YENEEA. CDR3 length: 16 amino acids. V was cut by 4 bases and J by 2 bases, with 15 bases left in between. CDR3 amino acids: CASSSRREGTYNEQFF. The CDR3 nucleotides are TGTGCCAGCAGCTCTCGGCGTGAGGGTACCTACAATGAGCAGTTCTTC.

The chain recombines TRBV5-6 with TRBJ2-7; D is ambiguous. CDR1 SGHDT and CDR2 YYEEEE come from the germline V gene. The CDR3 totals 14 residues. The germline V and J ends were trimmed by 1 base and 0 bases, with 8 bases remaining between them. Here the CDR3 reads CASSLIQDSYEQYF. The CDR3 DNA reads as TGTGCCAGCAGCTTGATTCAGGACTCCTACGAGCAGTACTTC.

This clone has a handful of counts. The CDR3 bases are TGTGCCAGCAGCGGTGAGACAGGGTACACCGGGGAGCTGTTTTTT. Encoded protein: CASSGETGYTGELFF. This sequence joins TRBV9 and TRBJ2-2; 7 bases map to TRBD1. The CDR3 runs to 15 residues. Germline assignment: CDR1 SGDLS and CDR2 YYNGEE. The V and J ends lost 3 bases and 3 bases, in that order; junction bases with no gene match: 5.

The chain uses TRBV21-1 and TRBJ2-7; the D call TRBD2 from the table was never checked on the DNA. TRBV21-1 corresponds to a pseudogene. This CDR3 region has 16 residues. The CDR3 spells CASSNRRLADDYEQYF. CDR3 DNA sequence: TGTGCCAGCAGCAACCGGAGACTAGCGGATGACTACGAGCAGTACTTC.

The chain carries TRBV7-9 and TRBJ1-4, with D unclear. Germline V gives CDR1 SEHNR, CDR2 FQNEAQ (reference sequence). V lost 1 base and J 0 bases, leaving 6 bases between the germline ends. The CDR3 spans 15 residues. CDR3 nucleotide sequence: TGTGCCAGCAGCTTAGGAGAGGCAACTAATGAAAAACTGTTTTTT. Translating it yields CASSLGEATNEKLFF.

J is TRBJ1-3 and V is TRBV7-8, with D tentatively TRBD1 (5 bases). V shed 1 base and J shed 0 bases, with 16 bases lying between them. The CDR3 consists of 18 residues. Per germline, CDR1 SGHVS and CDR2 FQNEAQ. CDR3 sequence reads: CASSLVGGGGSSGNTIYF. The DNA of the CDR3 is TGTGCCAGCAGCTTAGTTGGCGGCGGGGGAAGCTCTGGAAACACCATATATTTT. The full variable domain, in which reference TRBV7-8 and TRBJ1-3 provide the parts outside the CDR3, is GAGVSQSPRYKVAKRGQDVALRCDPISGHVSLFWYQQALGQGPEFLTYFQNEAQLDKSGLPSDRFFAERPEGSVSTLKIQRTQQEDSAVYLCASSLVGGGGSSGNTIYFGEGSWLTVV.